This is a list of T cell receptor beta chains from one sample in a study of tumor-infiltrating lymphocytes in primary liver carcinoma. One entry per CDR3 protein results from TCRdb running MiXCR on the multiplex PCR reads. The sample lists 300,000 to 350,000 distinct CDR3 sequences; 65% were seen once. The source material was peripheral blood. Source of these receptors: a man in his forties or fifties with primary liver carcinoma and hepatitis B virus infection. Each CDR3 is given with its conserved first and last residue. Each record gives: V gene, D gene, clone size, J gene, CDR3 protein, CDR3 DNA. The D gene is left open where the match is weak. Clone size, where shown, is once, few, many, or a class for clones that have expanded.

TRBV11-2,.,.,TRBJ2-7,CASSTLSSYEQYF,TGTGCCAGCAGCACTCTAAGCTCCTATGAGCAGTACTTC
TRBV6-4,.,.,TRBJ2-2,CASSDFRLSGVETGELFF,TGTGCCAGCAGTGACTTTAGACTATCGGGAGTCGAGACCGGGGAGCTGTTTTTT
TRBV7-9,TRBD1,many,TRBJ2-6,CASSPGQGRSGANVLTF,TGTGCCAGCAGCCCCGGACAGGGGCGCTCTGGGGCCAACGTCCTGACTTTC
TRBV6-5,TRBD2,once,TRBJ2-1,CASSHSGGGSYNGQFF,TGTGCCAGCAGTCACTCAGGCGGGGGGTCCTACAATGGGCAGTTCTTC
TRBV11-3,.,.,TRBJ2-7,CANSPTGGFDEQYF,TGTGCTAACAGCCCCACCGGCGGTTTTGACGAGCAGTACTTC
TRBV7-9,TRBD1,few,TRBJ2-7,CASSSIDRGPTYEQYF,TGTGCCAGCAGCTCAATAGACAGGGGCCCTACCTACGAGCAGTACTTC
TRBV6-5,TRBD2,.,TRBJ2-1,CARSYSTSGCYNEQFF,TGTGCCAGAAGTTACTCGACTAGCGGGTGCTACAATGAGCAGTTCTTC
TRBV10-3,.,many,TRBJ2-5,CAIRPNDQETQYF,TGTGCCATCAGACCGAATGACCAAGAGACCCAGTACTTC
TRBV4-1,.,many,TRBJ2-7,CASSQELRGRAYEQYF,TGCGCCAGCAGCCAAGAATTAAGGGGTAGAGCCTACGAGCAGTACTTC
TRBV6-1,.,.,TRBJ1-1,CASSGSIYLNTEAFF,TGTGCCAGCAGTGGAAGCATTTATTTGAACACAGAAGCTTTCTTT
TRBV5-6,.,.,TRBJ2-2,CASSRGYGIDCGELFF,TGTGCCAGCAGCCGCGGGTACGGGATCGACTGCGGGGAGCTGTTTTTT
TRBV30,.,once,TRBJ2-3,CAWSNQNTQYF,TGTGCCTGGAGTAATCAAAATACGCAGTATTTT
TRBV6-6,.,.,TRBJ2-7,CASSCVGGHEQYF,TGTGCCAGCAGTTGCGTGGGGGGACACGAGCAGTACTTC
TRBV11-2,TRBD2,.,TRBJ2-1,CASNLPLGGGSNEQFF,TGTGCCAGCAACTTGCCCCTGGGGGGGGGAAGCAATGAGCAGTTCTTC
TRBV11-2,TRBD2,few,TRBJ2-1,CASSDGLASPYNEQFF,TGTGCCAGTAGCGATGGACTAGCGTCCCCCTACAATGAGCAGTTCTTC
TRBV7-2,TRBD1,.,TRBJ2-3,CASSSTGELTDTQYF,TGTGCCAGCAGCTCGACAGGGGAGCTGACAGATACGCAGTATTTT
TRBV4-1,.,.,TRBJ1-2,CASSQDPTRVYGYTF,TGCGCCAGCAGCCAAGATCCTACGAGAGTTTATGGCTATACCTTC
TRBV11-2,.,once,TRBJ2-3,CAGSPNRVRDTHYF,TGTGCCGGCAGTCCGAATAGGGTCAGGGATACGCACTATTTT
TRBV10-2,.,.,TRBJ2-6,CASSEAAPPRSGANVLTF,TGCGCCAGCAGTGAGGCAGCCCCACCCCGCTCTGGGGCCAACGTCCTGACTTTC
TRBV11-2,TRBD2,.,TRBJ2-7,CASRRSRTSLAYEQYF,TGTGCCAGCAGGCGATCGAGGACTAGCCTGGCCTACGAGCAGTATTTC
TRBV6-6,TRBD2,few,TRBJ2-1,CASTGRLADYNEQFF,TGTGCCAGCACCGGGAGGCTAGCAGACTACAATGAGCAGTTCTTC
TRBV11-2,.,.,TRBJ2-7,CASTPDRILVGDKFWDYEQYF,TGTGCCAGCACCCCCGACAGGATACTAGTGGGAGATAAGTTCTGGGACTACGAGCAGTACTTC
TRBV11-2,.,.,TRBJ2-7,CASNLVEGPLSYEQYF,TGTGCCAGCAACTTAGTGGAAGGACCCCTCTCCTACGAGCAGTACTTC